The 9 T cell receptor beta chains given below trace back to one sample, sequenced in a study of Graves' ophthalmopathy and Graves' hyperthyroidism. TCR beta CDR3 amplification used RNA transcripts. Investigators did first-round RT-PCR with HTBI primers, then second-round multiplex PCR. TCRdb processed the multiplex PCR reads anew with MiXCR; each CDR3 protein has one entry. The sample has about 380,000 distinct CDR3 sequences; 15% are singletons. Source material: peripheral blood. The receptors stem from a woman aged 18-35 years with stable Graves' hyperthyroidism.

This clonotype has at least ten counts. The gene calls are TRBV7-3 and TRBJ2-7; D perhaps matches TRBD2 (5 bases). The V gene lost 0 bases and the J gene lost 6 bases, with 15 bases spanning the gap. Looked up from germline, CDR1 is SGHTA and CDR2 is FQGTGA. The CDR3 length is 15 residues. CDR3 region: CASSLTGAGSREQYF. In nucleotides, the CDR3 is TGTGCCAGCAGCTTAACGGGAGCAGGCTCCCGCGAGCAGTACTTC.

This clonotype was picked up many times. This sequence joins TRBV12-3 or TRBV12-4 and TRBJ2-5; TRBD1 matches at 10 bases. The CDR3 loop spans 15 amino acids. With V trimmed by 5 bases and J by 9 bases, 12 bases remained unmatched. CDR3 region: CASSQKTGGFQAQYF. In nucleotides, the CDR3 is TGTGCCAGCAGTCAAAAGACAGGGGGCTTTCAGGCCCAGTACTTC.

At least ten counts were recorded for this clonotype. V and J are TRBV19 and TRBJ1-1; no clear D gene. Germline CDR1 reads LNHDA; CDR2 reads SQIVND (reference sequence). CDR3 length equals 14 residues. The ends were cut back, 7 bases at V and 0 bases at J, with 12 bases in the middle. CDR3 protein: CASTLDHMNTEAFF. The CDR3 nucleotides are TGTGCCAGTACCTTGGACCACATGAACACTGAAGCTTTCTTT.

In regard to this clonotype: The junction shows a germline mismatch at one end, possibly a read error. The V gene is TRBV12-3 or TRBV12-4, the J gene TRBJ2-7; perhaps D is TRBD1 or TRBD2 (6 bases each). The CDR3 extends over 17 amino acids. The CDR3 loop reads CASGLEPFGGRPYEQYF. The DNA of the CDR3 is TGTGCCAGCGGTTTAGAACCTTTCGGGGGCAGGCCCTACGAGCAGTACTTC.

On this clonotype: A much larger clone lies a single base off, so this may be a read error. CDR3 in DNA: TGTGCCAGCAGCTTATCTGGCGGGGGGCGGAACACCGGGGAGCTGTGTTTT. Protein: CASSLSGGGRNTGELCF. The chain recombines TRBV7-8 with TRBJ2-2, with TRBD2 identical over 8 bases. This CDR3 comprises 17 residues. Looked up from germline, CDR1 is SGHVS and CDR2 is FQNEAQ.

This clonotype was found many times. The V gene is TRBV27, the J gene TRBJ1-2; 7 bases are shared with TRBD1. Germline loops: CDR1 MNHEY, CDR2 SMNVEV (reference sequence). J gave up 7 bases and V 9 bases, and 14 bases lay outside the gene matches. CDR3 length equals 14 residues. The CDR3 bases are TGTGCCAGTCAAAGCCCCCTAAGGGGGCTTGGCTACACCTTC. Translated, it gives CASQSPLRGLGYTF.

The chain recombines TRBV6-1 with TRBJ2-7, with D possibly TRBD1 on 5 matching bases. Trimming cost V 7 bases and J 3 bases, with 10 bases left between them. Germline CDR1 is MNHNS and CDR2 is SASEGT. This CDR3 has 12 amino acids. CDR3 loop: CASKTRDYEQYF. The CDR3 nucleotides are TGTGCCAGCAAGACCAGGGACTACGAGCAGTACTTC.

The rearrangement links TRBV4-1 to TRBJ1-1; tentative D call: TRBD1 (6 bases). This CDR3 region has 14 residues. V gave up 4 bases and J gave up 3 bases, with 12 bases separating them. Germline V gene lookup returns CDR1 MGHRA and CDR2 YSYEKL. In DNA, the CDR3 is TGCGCCAGCAGCCGCCACAGGGAGGACACTGAAGCTTTCTTT. It codes for CASSRHREDTEAFF.

On this clonotype: The conserved closing phenylalanine or tryptophan is absent in this CDR3, likely reflecting a read error. This chain uses TRBV6-1 with TRBJ1-5, with D tentatively TRBD1 (5 bases). This CDR3 is 12 amino acids long. The germline CDR1 and CDR2 sequences are MNHNS and SASEGT. The CDR3 reads CASGEVGPPQHC. CDR3 in DNA: TGTGCCAGCGGTGAAGTGGGACCGCCCCAGCATTGT.